A single T cell receptor beta chain is shown here with its context. Its antigen is as yet unknown. The CDR3 is 16 residues long. Germline lookup yields CDR1 SGHTA and CDR2 FQGNSA. V lost 2 bases and J lost 3, with 16 bases in between. The assay was immunoSEQ multiplex PCR, and TCRdb's table has in-frame clones only and misses some. The sample contains 60,000 to 80,000 clones, more than 65% of which appear only once. This sample is part of a study of OX40 agonist ivuxolimab in advanced cancers. About the study: The dose-escalation cohort had hepatocellular carcinoma, melanoma, renal cell or head and neck cancer. Study results and limitations: Within 6 weeks, CD4+ and CD8+ blood T cells expanded clonally at 0.1 to 3.0 mg/kg. Among the lowest peripheral clonal expansion occurred in 0.1-3.0 mg/kg partial responders.

Samples were taken at baseline and on day 1 of cycles 4 and 7. The V and J genes are TRBV7-2 and TRBJ1-2; D unclear. Source: CD4+ or CD8+ T cells sorted from blood, taken in a trial of the OX40 agonist ivuxolimab. This clonotype originated in an adult with an advanced solid tumor such as melanoma, head and neck, liver or kidney cancer. CDR3 region: CASSLMRAWPDYGYTF. In DNA form, the CDR3 reads TGTGCCAGCAGCTTAATGCGGGCATGGCCTGACTATGGCTACACCTTC.